The sample holds a few counts of the clone carrying this TCR beta chain. RNA transcripts served as the template for amplifying TCR beta CDR3 regions. The TCR CDR3 was amplified in a first-round RT-PCR using the HTBI primer set. TCRdb called the multiplex PCR reads again in MiXCR, with one record for every CDR3 protein. The data contain 500,000 to 650,000 distinct CDR3 sequences, roughly 15% of them seen just once; the ten biggest clones take up approximately 12%. The CDR3 is 15 residues long. V lost 0 bases and J lost 3, with 11 bases in between. CDR1 and CDR2 from the germline V gene are SGHTS and YDEGEE. The sample is drawn from a study of T cells in Graves' hyperthyroidism and ophthalmopathy.

The clonotype originates from a woman between 50 and 59 years old with Graves' ophthalmopathy. The rearrangement uses TRBV5-8 and TRBJ2-3, with a possible D match to TRBD1 (6 bases). Sequenced: blood. The CDR3 nucleotides are TGTGCCAGCAGCTTGGACTGGACAGATACAGATACGCAGTATTTT. Amino acids: CASSLDWTDTDTQYF.